The 9 T cell receptor beta chains listed next were all sequenced from one sample in a study of identical twins. TCRdb used MiXCR to reprocess the 5' RACE reads, holding one entry per CDR3 protein. Of about 220,000 distinct CDR3 sequences in the sample, about 7.5% were seen once. The data were also submitted as part of a second study, on yellow fever vaccine responses in identical twins.

Sequencing was done on a sample of memory (CD45RO+) T cells sorted from blood. These receptor sequences come from a woman aged 18-29 years in good health.

CDR3 sequence reads: CASSLRHVPSNTQYF. The CDR3 DNA sequence: TGTGCCAGCAGTTTAAGGCACGTCCCTTCAAATACGCAGTATTTT. The chain has TRBV28 and TRBJ2-3, with D unclear. CDR3 length: 15 residues. CDR1 and CDR2 (germline): MDHEN, SYDVKM. The V gene lost 2 bases and the J gene lost 7 bases, with 16 bases spanning the gap.

This clonotype was seen repeatedly, ten times or more. The V gene is TRBV29-1, the J gene TRBJ1-1; 11 bases are shared with TRBD1. Trimming cost V 4 bases and J 1 base; bases outside gene matches: 17. The length of the CDR3 is 19 residues. Germline V lookup: CDR1 SQVTM, CDR2 ANQGSEA. CDR3 sequence reads: CSVGRFSLDRGRTNTEAFF. Written as DNA, the CDR3 is TGCAGCGTTGGGCGTTTTTCCTTGGACAGGGGGCGGACGAACACTGAAGCTTTCTTT.

This clonotype has at least ten counts. V gene TRBV29-1 combines with J gene TRBJ2-3; 8 nucleotides line up with TRBD2. Per germline, CDR1 SQVTM and CDR2 ANQGSEA. V lost 4 bases to trimming and J lost 5 bases; unmatched junction nucleotides: 5. The CDR3 loop spans 13 amino acids. CDR3 sequence: CSVATTSGDTQYF. For the CDR3, the DNA is TGCAGCGTTGCGACCACTAGCGGAGATACGCAGTATTTT.

Only a few counts were recorded for this clonotype. The chain is built from TRBV20-1 and TRBJ2-5; D is ambiguous. This CDR3 spans 17 amino acids. Germline CDR1 reads DFQATT; CDR2 reads SNEGSKA (reference sequence). Trimming pared 6 bases from V and 0 bases from J, leaving 23 bases between. CDR3: CSAPNLLDPGYQETQYF. CDR3 DNA sequence: TGCAGTGCCCCAAACCTTCTGGACCCTGGGTACCAAGAGACCCAGTACTTC.

Many counts were recorded for this clonotype. This sequence joins TRBV9 and TRBJ2-2, with D perhaps matching TRBD1 (6 bases). V gave up 2 bases and J gave up 4 bases, with 18 bases separating them. This CDR3 is built from 17 residues. The germline gives CDR1 SGDLS, CDR2 YYNGEE. CDR3 sequence (DNA): TGTGCCAGCAGCGTGTCCCAGGGGACCAAAGGCACCGGGGAGCTGTTTTTT. Translation gives CASSVSQGTKGTGELFF. The whole variable domain, filled in from reference TRBV9 and TRBJ2-2, reads DSGVTQTPKHLITATGQRVTLRCSPRSGDLSVYWYQQSLDQGLQFLIQYYNGEERAKGNILERFSAQQFPDLHSELNLSSLELGDSALYFCASSVSQGTKGTGELFFGEGSRLTVL.

Only a few counts were recorded for this clonotype. The genes are TRBV20-1 and TRBJ1-2; 7 bases fit TRBD1. Germline assignment: CDR1 DFQATT and CDR2 SNEGSKA (reference sequence). The CDR3 runs 13 residues. The V gene end was trimmed by 3 bases and the J gene end by 4 bases; junction bases not matched to a gene: 5. The CDR3 DNA reads TGCAGTGCTAGTTTGGCAGGGGGCTATGGCTACACCTTC. Translation: CSASLAGGYGYTF.

This clonotype was recorded many times. The rearrangement links TRBV6-2 or TRBV6-3 to TRBJ2-4; 7 nucleotides match TRBD1. V lost 0 bases and J lost 8; bases outside the gene matches: 7. Germline V lookup: CDR1 MNHEY, CDR2 SVGEGT. This CDR3 region has 15 residues. This CDR3 is CASSYSAQGVDIQYF. Written as DNA, the CDR3 is TGTGCCAGCAGTTACTCGGCCCAGGGGGTAGACATTCAGTACTTC.

This clonotype was found a few times. The genes are TRBV6-6 and TRBJ2-7; D unclear. The CDR3 length is 13 residues. V was shortened by 3 bases and J by 1 base, with 7 bases between the two germline ends. Germline V CDR1 and CDR2: MNHNY, SVGAGI (reference sequence). CDR3 nucleotide sequence: TGTGCCAGCAGTTATGGCACTTCCTACGAGCAGTACTTC. This gives the protein CASSYGTSYEQYF.

V is TRBV7-6 and J is TRBJ2-2; TRBD2 matches 7 bases. V lost 2 bases and J lost 4; bases outside the gene matches: 7. Germline V gene data show CDR1 as SGHVS and CDR2 as FNYEAQ. The CDR3 is 16 amino acids. The CDR3 DNA reads as TGTGCCAGCAGCTTACAACTAGCGACAAGCACCGGGGAGCTGTTTTTT. It codes for CASSLQLATSTGELFF.